The 15 T cell receptor beta chains reported below all come from one sample, sequenced in a study of T cell responses to AZD1222 COVID-19 vaccine. Only in-frame clones appear in the TCRdb table, and some are missing; sequencing was by immunoSEQ multiplex PCR. The repertoire consists of about 140,000 clones, with 88% occurring once and the leading ten covering around 3.3%. The sequencing here drew on peripheral blood, taken on day 0 of AZD1222 vaccination. These receptors were collected from an adult in good health.

The chain employs TRBV28 and TRBJ2-1; D remains ambiguous. The CDR3 has 11 amino acids. The germline gives CDR1 MDHEN, CDR2 SYDVKM. V was cut by 8 bases and J by 3 bases, with 5 bases left in between. The CDR3 reads CASGFYNEQFF. The CDR3 DNA follows: TGTGCCAGCGGGTTCTACAATGAGCAGTTCTTC.

This chain links TRBV6-5 with TRBJ2-3; D might be TRBD1 (6 bases). The CDR3 consists of 15 residues. CDR1 and CDR2 (germline): MNHEY, SVGAGI. Trimming removed 0 bases from V and 4 bases from J, with 11 bases in between. Written as DNA, the CDR3 is TGTGCCAGCAGTTACTCTTTGGACAGTGCAGATACGCAGTATTTT. Translating it yields CASSYSLDSADTQYF.

This chain links TRBV29-1 with TRBJ2-7; D may correspond to TRBD1 or TRBD2 (5 bases each). Trimming removed 7 bases at V and 0 bases at J, with 16 bases between. The CDR3 has 14 amino acids. The germline V gene has CDR1 SQVTM and CDR2 ANQGSEA. The CDR3 DNA reads TGCAGCGCTACGGGGACCACCATCTCCTACGAGCAGTACTTC. This sequence encodes CSATGTTISYEQYF.

The V and J genes are TRBV7-7 and TRBJ2-5; 10 bases fit TRBD2. CDR3 length: 15 residues. V gave up 5 bases and J gave up 2 bases; unmatched junction bases: 5. Germline assignment: CDR1 SSHAT and CDR2 FNYEAQ (reference sequence). The CDR3 region has the DNA TGTGCCAGCAGCCCGATACTAGCGGGACAAGAGACCCAGTACTTC. Protein sequence: CASSPILAGQETQYF.

The chain combines TRBV11-2 with TRBJ2-5; D is perhaps TRBD1 or TRBD2 (5 bases each). V shed 1 base and J shed 4 bases, with 13 bases lying between them. Germline CDR1 reads SGHAT; CDR2 reads FQNNGV. The CDR3 has 15 amino acids. CDR3 nucleotide sequence: TGTGCCAGCAGCTTAGTGAGGGGCCTGTCAGAGACCCAGTACTTC. Its protein is CASSLVRGLSETQYF. Filled out from reference TRBV11-2 and TRBJ2-5, the complete variable domain reads EAGVAQSPRYKIIEKRQSVAFWCNPISGHATLYWYQQILGQGPKLLIQFQNNGVVDDSQLPKDRFSAERLKGVDSTLKIQPAKLEDSAVYLCASSLVRGLSETQYFGPGTRLLVL.

This clone was counted a single time. The rearrangement uses TRBV4-2 and TRBJ2-3, with 8 nucleotides matching TRBD2. The CDR3 has 17 amino acids. J was trimmed by 1 base and V by 0 bases; bases with no gene match: 6. Germline CDR1 LGHNA, CDR2 YNFKEQ. The CDR3 sequence is CASSQESAGGGTDTQYF. The CDR3 DNA sequence: TGTGCCAGCAGCCAAGAAAGCGCGGGAGGTGGCACAGATACGCAGTATTTT.

This chain connects TRBV28 to TRBJ2-7; D is undetermined. Trimming took off 1 base at V and 5 bases at J, with 3 bases between the two ends. Germline loops: CDR1 MDHEN, CDR2 SYDVKM. The CDR3 loop spans 11 amino acids. CDR3 amino acids: CASSLFHEQYF. The CDR3 DNA reads as TGTGCCAGCAGTTTATTCCACGAGCAGTACTTC.

The chain has TRBV28 and TRBJ1-1, with D possibly being TRBD1 (5 bases). This CDR3 has 15 amino acids. The germline gives CDR1 MDHEN, CDR2 SYDVKM. The V and J ends lost 7 bases and 0 bases respectively, with 15 bases between them. The CDR3: CASTISGRVNTEAFF. The CDR3 DNA reads as TGTGCCAGCACCATCTCGGGGCGCGTGAACACTGAAGCTTTCTTT.

The chain joins TRBV6-5 to TRBJ1-5; D not resolved. Germline V gene sequence: CDR1 MNHEY, CDR2 SVGAGI. CDR3 size: 15 residues. The V end lost 6 bases, the J end lost 4 bases, and 16 bases lay between the germline ends. The CDR3 DNA sequence: TGTGCCAGCAGCCCCCAGAAGGCAGGAAATCAGCCCCAGCATTTT. It is translated as CASSPQKAGNQPQHF.

The V and J genes are TRBV19 and TRBJ2-7; D is possibly TRBD1 (5 bases). There are 14 residues in the CDR3. Germline V gene data show CDR1 as LNHDA and CDR2 as SQIVND (reference sequence). Between the trimmed V and J ends, which lost 5 bases and 3 bases, there was a span of 14 bases. CDR3 region: CASSYGAHIYEQYF. The CDR3 DNA follows: TGTGCCAGTAGTTATGGGGCACACATCTACGAGCAGTACTTC.

This chain uses TRBV3-1 (or the pseudogene TRBV3-2) with TRBJ2-7, with 10 bases identical to TRBD1. Germline loops: CDR1 LGHDT, CDR2 YNNKEL (reference sequence). J gave up 4 bases and V 1 base, and 16 bases lay outside the gene matches. The CDR3 loop spans 19 amino acids. CDR3 coding DNA: TGTGCCAGCAGCCAAGGGACAGGGGGTTTCGGACTAGCTTTTTACGAGCAGTACTTC. Translated: CASSQGTGGFGLAFYEQYF.

V usage is TRBV19 and J usage is TRBJ2-1; TRBD2 matches 9 bases. The V gene's germline CDR1 is LNHDA and CDR2 SQIVND (reference sequence). The CDR3 totals 19 residues. The trim removed 5 bases at V and 1 base at J, leaving 15 bases unmatched. The CDR3 DNA follows: TGTGCCAGTAGTCTTAGGACTAGCGAAGTGAGAAGGTCCTACAATGAGCAGTTCTTC. Translation gives CASSLRTSEVRRSYNEQFF.

V usage is TRBV12-3 or TRBV12-4 and J usage is TRBJ2-1, with 7 bases matching TRBD2. V dropped 6 bases and J dropped 3; count of bases not matched to a gene: 2. The CDR3 has 13 residues. The CDR3 reads CASSASGYNEQFF. CDR3 nucleotides: TGTGCCAGCAGCGCTAGCGGCTACAATGAGCAGTTCTTC.

The genes are TRBV28 and TRBJ1-5; 8 bases are a match to TRBD1. This CDR3 spans 14 amino acids. V lost 8 bases and J lost 4; bases outside the gene matches: 7. Germline loops: CDR1 MDHEN, CDR2 SYDVKM. The CDR3 sequence: CASRLGQANQPQHF. The CDR3 DNA sequence: TGTGCCAGCCGGTTGGGACAGGCAAATCAGCCCCAGCATTTT.

The rearrangement links TRBV13 to TRBJ2-1; D is ambiguous. Germline values: CDR1 PRHDT, CDR2 FYEKMQ (reference sequence). This CDR3 comprises 13 residues. V was shortened by 2 bases and J by 7 bases, with 9 bases between the two germline ends. The DNA of the CDR3 is TGTGCCAGCAGCTTAAGTGGGCGGAATGAGCAGTTCTTC. Its protein product is CASSLSGRNEQFF.